The 25 T cell receptor beta chains below all came from one sample that was sequenced in a study of T cell responses to AZD1222 COVID-19 vaccine. Assay used: immunoSEQ multiplex PCR; TCRdb lists only in-frame clones, some missing. The sample has 120,000 to 150,000 clones; more than 70% are singletons. The sequenced sample was peripheral blood, obtained 28 days after the second AZD1222 dose. The origin of the receptors is an adult who received the AZD1222 COVID-19 vaccine.

The V call is TRBV7-9, the J call TRBJ1-4; no definite D call. The germline gives CDR1 SEHNR, CDR2 FQNEAQ (reference sequence). Between the trimmed V and J ends, which lost 1 base and 5 bases, there was a span of 8 bases. CDR3 size: 14 residues. This CDR3 reads CASSLEGVNEKLFF. The CDR3 DNA reads TGTGCCAGCAGCTTAGAGGGAGTAAATGAAAAACTGTTTTTT.

This clone was detected once. The chain employs TRBV12-3 or TRBV12-4 and TRBJ2-1; possible D gene TRBD1, 5 bases. Trimming removed 5 bases from V and 8 bases from J, with 10 bases in between. This CDR3 has 12 residues. The CDR3 nucleotides are TGTGCCAGCAGTCCGGCGACAGATGAGCAGTTCTTC. Translation gives CASSPATDEQFF.

The chain is built from TRBV7-2 and TRBJ1-5, with D perhaps TRBD1 (6 bases). The CDR3 spans 14 residues. CDR1 and CDR2 (germline): SGHTA, FQGNSA. Trimming shortened V by 1 base and J by 7 bases, and 11 bases separated the two germline ends. The DNA of the CDR3 is TGTGCCAGCAGCTTAGGTCGGGGGCAGCAGCCCCAGCATTTT. This codes for CASSLGRGQQPQHF.

The V gene is TRBV10-3, the J gene TRBJ1-1; a weak D match, TRBD1 (5 bases). Germline loops: CDR1 ENHRY, CDR2 SYGVKD. V dropped 4 bases and J dropped 3 bases, with 18 bases sitting between them. This CDR3 is 16 amino acids long. The chain's CDR3 is CAISGGIQGEYTEAFF. The CDR3 DNA sequence: TGTGCCATCAGTGGGGGGATCCAGGGAGAGTACACTGAAGCTTTCTTT.

This chain connects TRBV2 to TRBJ1-1; D unclear. The CDR3 is 13 amino acids. Per germline, CDR1 SNHLY and CDR2 FYNNEI. Trimming stripped 3 bases from V and 4 bases from J, with 9 bases between. Written as DNA, the CDR3 is TGTGCCAGCAGTGAGGGAGGGTTCACTGAAGCTTTCTTT. The encoded protein is CASSEGGFTEAFF.

The genes are TRBV11-3 and TRBJ2-3; D is unclear. This CDR3 region has 13 residues. The V gene lost 1 base and the J gene lost 6 bases, with 8 bases spanning the gap. The V gene's germline CDR1 is SGHNT and CDR2 YENEEA. CDR3 in DNA: TGTGCCAGCAGCTTAGTACTTTGGGATACGCAGTATTTT. As protein: CASSLVLWDTQYF.

The gene calls are TRBV20-1 and TRBJ2-7; D is possibly TRBD2 (5 bases). V was cut by 3 bases and J by 6 bases, with 15 bases left in between. CDR1 and CDR2 (germline): DFQATT, SNEGSKA (reference sequence). The CDR3 sequence is 13 residues long. In nucleotides, the CDR3 is TGCAGTGCTAGTTGGCACACTCGGGGCGAGCAGTACTTC. Residues: CSASWHTRGEQYF.

The chain is built from TRBV4-2 and TRBJ1-6; D is undetermined. The CDR3 is made up of 13 amino acids. CDR1 LGHNA and CDR2 YNFKEQ come from the germline V gene. The V end lost 0 bases, the J end lost 15 bases, and 12 bases lay between the germline ends. The DNA of the CDR3 is TGTGCCAGCAGCCAAGATTGGACCGGCCTCCTCCACTTT. It encodes CASSQDWTGLLHF.

The chain employs TRBV7-9 and TRBJ1-2; D unclear. Germline lookup yields CDR1 SEHNR and CDR2 FQNEAQ (reference sequence). Deletions cut 1 base from V and 4 bases from J, with 25 bases between. This CDR3 has 19 amino acids. Written as DNA, the CDR3 is TGTGCCAGCAGCTTAGGCCCCGAAAGAGGGAGGGTGGGCCTCTATGGCTACACCTTC. Its protein is CASSLGPERGRVGLYGYTF.

This clone occurred once. This sequence joins TRBV6-5 and TRBJ1-2, with D unresolved. Germline CDR1 MNHEY, CDR2 SVGAGI. V lost 5 bases, J lost 0 bases, and 13 bases lay in between. The CDR3 is 15 amino acids. The CDR3 region is CASSTGPPTNYGYTF. The CDR3, as DNA: TGTGCCAGCAGTACCGGGCCGCCTACTAACTATGGCTACACCTTC.

This chain links TRBV9 with TRBJ2-1; 9 bases fit TRBD2. Germline CDR1 is SGDLS and CDR2 is YYNGEE. The CDR3 extends over 14 amino acids. The junction had 0 bases not matched to a gene; V was cut back by 2 bases and J by 3 bases. The CDR3 spells CASSVSGGYNEQFF. The DNA for the CDR3 is TGTGCCAGCAGCGTTAGCGGGGGCTACAATGAGCAGTTCTTC.

The V call is TRBV29-1, the J call TRBJ2-3, with TRBD1 as a possible D gene (6 bases). This CDR3 contains 14 residues. The V end was cut by 6 bases, the J end by 7 bases, with 20 bases between. The V gene's germline CDR1 is SQVTM and CDR2 ANQGSEA. As DNA, the CDR3 is TGCAGCGTCTCTGGGACATCCGATGTTAATACGCAGTATTTT. Translating it yields CSVSGTSDVNTQYF.

This chain connects TRBV19 to TRBJ2-7, with 7 bases fitting TRBD1. The germline CDR1 and CDR2 sequences are LNHDA and SQIVND (reference sequence). The CDR3 totals 16 residues. With 6 bases clipped from V and 6 bases from J, the junction kept 17 bases outside the gene matches. The CDR3 bases are TGTGCCAGTAGACTAATGATAGGGGGCTCAGCTTCCGAGCAGTACTTC. Residues: CASRLMIGGSASEQYF. The full variable domain, rest sourced from reference TRBV19 and TRBJ2-7, is DGGITQSPKYLFRKEGQNVTLSCEQNLNHDAMYWYRQDPGQGLRLIYYSQIVNDFQKGDIAEGYSVSREKKESFPLTVTSAQKNPTAFYLCASRLMIGGSASEQYFGPGTRLTVT.

This rearrangement joins TRBV5-1 to TRBJ1-2, with 11 positions matching TRBD1. The CDR3 runs 14 residues. Germline V CDR1 and CDR2: SGHRS, YFSETQ. Trimming cost V 3 bases and J 7 bases; bases outside gene matches: 5. In DNA form, the CDR3 reads TGCGCCAGCAGCTCCGGACAGGGGGCAGGTGGCTACACCTTC. It yields the protein CASSSGQGAGGYTF.

The rearrangement links TRBV7-9 to TRBJ2-7; D not resolved. V was clipped by 1 base and J by 1 base, with 11 bases between them. The germline CDR1 and CDR2 sequences are SEHNR and FQNEAQ (reference sequence). The CDR3 runs to 15 residues. The CDR3 DNA follows: TGTGCCAGCAGCTTAGTCTCCGTCTGGTCCTACGAGCAGTACTTC. Amino acids: CASSLVSVWSYEQYF.

As regards this clone: This specimen includes other DNA sequences encoding the same CDR3. The chain employs TRBV5-1 and TRBJ1-5; D ambiguous. V was trimmed by 0 bases and J by 0 bases, leaving 4 bases between them. Looked up from germline, CDR1 is SGHRS and CDR2 is YFSETQ. The length of the CDR3 is 14 residues. CDR3 coding DNA: TGCGCCAGCAGCTTGGAGGGTAGCAATCAGCCCCAGCATTTT. Residues: CASSLEGSNQPQHF. Looking up the rest from reference TRBV5-1 and TRBJ1-5 gives the full variable domain: KAGVTQTPRYLIKTRGQQVTLSCSPISGHRSVSWYQQTPGQGLQFLFEYFSETQRNKGNFPGRFSGRQFSNSRSEMNVSTLELGDSALYLCASSLEGSNQPQHFGDGTRLSIL.

The V and J genes are TRBV5-6 and TRBJ1-1; tentative D call: TRBD1 (5 bases). From germline, CDR1 is SGHDT and CDR2 YYEEEE. The CDR3 contains 17 residues. The V end lost 5 bases, the J end lost 6 bases, and 26 bases lay between the germline ends. CDR3 DNA: TGTGCCAGCAGTTCAAATTATCTCCAGGACCGGGACGCTGAAGCTTTCTTT. Translating gives CASSSNYLQDRDAEAFF.

CDR3 sequence reads: CASSIIQGTGFYSNQPQHF. As DNA, the CDR3 is TGTGCCAGTAGTATCATTCAGGGGACAGGTTTTTATAGCAATCAGCCCCAGCATTTT. This rearrangement joins TRBV19 to TRBJ1-5; 8 nucleotides match TRBD1. The germline CDR1 and CDR2 sequences are LNHDA and SQIVND (reference sequence). The CDR3 covers 19 residues. The V and J ends lost 3 bases and 0 bases, in that order; junction bases with no gene match: 13.

The gene calls are TRBV18 and TRBJ1-2; D may be TRBD1 (6 bases). The CDR3 has 15 residues. Germline V gene sequence: CDR1 KGHSH, CDR2 LQKENI. The V end lost 3 bases, the J end lost 4 bases, and 15 bases lay between the germline ends. CDR3 DNA: TGTGCCAGCTCACCCCGGGACACAGGCCTCTATGGCTACACCTTC. It translates to CASSPRDTGLYGYTF.

The chain uses TRBV7-2 and TRBJ2-1; 7 positions match TRBD2. The V gene's germline CDR1 is SGHTA and CDR2 FQGNSA. V was clipped by 3 bases and J by 8 bases; unmatched bases: 7. The CDR3 extends over 14 amino acids. The CDR3 sequence is CASSFRLAPDEQFF. CDR3 in DNA: TGTGCCAGCAGCTTCCGACTAGCCCCGGATGAGCAGTTCTTC.

The genes are TRBV7-9 and TRBJ2-5; D is unresolved. Trimming took 4 bases from V and 5 from J, leaving 8 bases between them. Per germline, CDR1 SEHNR and CDR2 FQNEAQ (reference sequence). The CDR3 length is 12 residues. DNA of the CDR3: TGTGCCAGCAGCTGGCAGGAGGAGACCCAGTACTTC. Translating it yields CASSWQEETQYF.

The V call is TRBV19, the J call TRBJ2-3; D might be TRBD1 (6 bases). Trimming stripped 3 bases from V and 2 bases from J, with 12 bases between. The V gene's germline CDR1 is LNHDA and CDR2 SQIVND (reference sequence). This CDR3 has 15 residues. CDR3 DNA: TGTGCCAGTAGTATCTCGGACAGATCCACAGATACGCAGTATTTT. It yields the protein CASSISDRSTDTQYF. The complete variable domain, with remaining parts taken from reference TRBV19 and TRBJ2-3, reads DGGITQSPKYLFRKEGQNVTLSCEQNLNHDAMYWYRQDPGQGLRLIYYSQIVNDFQKGDIAEGYSVSREKKESFPLTVTSAQKNPTAFYLCASSISDRSTDTQYFGPGTRLTVL.

V gene TRBV28 combines with J gene TRBJ2-5, with D tentatively TRBD1 (6 bases). V lost 7 bases and J 2 bases, leaving 8 bases between the germline ends. Germline CDR1 MDHEN, CDR2 SYDVKM. The CDR3 spans 12 residues. The CDR3 sequence: CASNQGQETQYF. The DNA of the CDR3 is TGTGCCAGCAATCAGGGGCAAGAGACCCAGTACTTC.

The chain is built from TRBV24-1 and TRBJ2-1, with D perhaps given as TRBD1 or TRBD2 (6 bases each). The germline V gene has CDR1 KGHDR and CDR2 SFDVKD. The CDR3 runs to 10 residues. Trimming pared 7 bases from V and 15 bases from J, leaving 12 bases between. The CDR3 sequence is CATSVRGAFF. The DNA of the CDR3 is TGTGCCACCAGCGTGAGGGGGGCGTTCTTC.

This rearrangement joins TRBV11-2 to TRBJ2-1; 13 positions agree with TRBD2. Germline trimming cut 2 bases from V and 6 bases from J; bases unmatched to any gene: 10. The germline gives CDR1 SGHAT, CDR2 FQNNGV. The CDR3 runs 18 residues. The CDR3 region is CASSLSARTSGSFNEQFF. Here the CDR3 DNA reads TGTGCCAGCAGCTTAAGCGCGAGGACTAGCGGGAGCTTCAATGAGCAGTTCTTC.